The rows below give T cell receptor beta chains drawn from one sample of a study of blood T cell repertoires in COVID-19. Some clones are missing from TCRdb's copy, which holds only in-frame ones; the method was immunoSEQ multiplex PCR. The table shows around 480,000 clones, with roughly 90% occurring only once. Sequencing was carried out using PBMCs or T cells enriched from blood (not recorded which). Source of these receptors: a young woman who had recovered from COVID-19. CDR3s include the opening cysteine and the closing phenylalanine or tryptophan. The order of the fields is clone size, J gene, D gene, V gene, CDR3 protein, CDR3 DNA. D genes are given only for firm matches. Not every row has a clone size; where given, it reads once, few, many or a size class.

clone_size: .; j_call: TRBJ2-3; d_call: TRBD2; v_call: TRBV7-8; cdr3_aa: CASSFSGGSTDTQYF; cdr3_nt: TGTGCCAGCAGTTTTAGCGGGGGGAGCACAGATACGCAGTATTTT
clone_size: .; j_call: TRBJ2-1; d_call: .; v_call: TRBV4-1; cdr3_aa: CASSQSLLYNEQFF; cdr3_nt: TGCGCCAGCAGCCAGTCGCTACTTTATAATGAGCAGTTCTTC
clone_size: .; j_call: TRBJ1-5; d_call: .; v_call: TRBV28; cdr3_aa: CASSPKRRRLNQPQHF; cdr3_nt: TGTGCCAGCAGTCCCAAGCGACGCAGATTAAATCAGCCCCAGCATTTT
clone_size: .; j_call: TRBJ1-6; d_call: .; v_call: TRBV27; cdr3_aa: CASSSPRSRGTRSPLHF; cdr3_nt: TGTGCCAGCAGCTCCCCCCGCAGCCGGGGGACCAGATCACCCCTCCACTTT
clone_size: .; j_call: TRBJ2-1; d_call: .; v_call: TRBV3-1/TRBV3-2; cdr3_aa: CASSQTSYYNEQFF; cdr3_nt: TGTGCCAGCAGCCAGACAAGCTACTACAATGAGCAGTTCTTC
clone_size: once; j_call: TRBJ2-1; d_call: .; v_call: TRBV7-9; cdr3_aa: CASSLLASLYNEQFF; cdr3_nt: TGTGCCAGCAGCTTATTAGCCTCTCTCTACAATGAGCAGTTCTTC
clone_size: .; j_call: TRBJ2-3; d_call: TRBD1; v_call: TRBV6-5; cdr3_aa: CASSPGQRKTDTQYF; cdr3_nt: TGTGCCAGCAGCCCGGGACAGCGAAAGACAGATACGCAGTATTTT
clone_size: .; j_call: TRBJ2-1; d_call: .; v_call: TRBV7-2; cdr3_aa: CASSLVVGPDEQFF; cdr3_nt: TGTGCCAGCAGCTTAGTCGTGGGGCCGGATGAGCAGTTCTTC
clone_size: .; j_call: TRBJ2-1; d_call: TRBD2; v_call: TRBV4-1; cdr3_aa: CASSQVTSGGTWYEQFF; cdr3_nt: TGCGCCAGCAGCCAAGTAACTAGCGGGGGCACGTGGTATGAGCAGTTCTTC
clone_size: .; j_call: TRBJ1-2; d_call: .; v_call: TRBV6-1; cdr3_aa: CASSEFPNPNNGYTF; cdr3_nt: TGTGCCAGCAGTGAATTTCCCAACCCAAATAACGGTTACACCTTC
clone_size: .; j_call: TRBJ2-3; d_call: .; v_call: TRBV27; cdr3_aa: CATVDRMGRSTDTQYF; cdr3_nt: TGTGCCACCGTTGACCGAATGGGGAGAAGCACAGATACGCAGTATTTT
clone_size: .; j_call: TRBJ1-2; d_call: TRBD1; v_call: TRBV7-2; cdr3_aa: CASSLARTGGSGYTF; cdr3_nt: TGTGCCAGCAGCTTAGCCAGGACAGGGGGCTCGGGCTACACCTTC
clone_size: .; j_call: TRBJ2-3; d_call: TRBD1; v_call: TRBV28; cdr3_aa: CASSLSTGTGLSVDTQYF; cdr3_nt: TGTGCCAGCAGTCTGTCTACCGGGACAGGGCTATCGGTAGATACGCAGTATTTT
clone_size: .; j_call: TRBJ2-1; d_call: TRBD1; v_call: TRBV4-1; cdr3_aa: CASSQASGTVFPNEQFF; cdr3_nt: TGCGCCAGCAGCCAAGCGTCTGGGACAGTTTTCCCCAATGAGCAGTTCTTC
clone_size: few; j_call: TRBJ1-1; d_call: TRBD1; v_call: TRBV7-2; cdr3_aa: CASSPRDRGENTEAFF; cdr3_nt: TGTGCCAGCAGTCCCCGGGACAGGGGAGAGAACACTGAAGCTTTCTTT
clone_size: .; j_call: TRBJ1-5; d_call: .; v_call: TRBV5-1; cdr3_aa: CASSLVAFRGLGQPQHF; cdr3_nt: TGCGCCAGCAGCTTGGTTGCATTTAGAGGTCTCGGTCAGCCCCAGCATTTT
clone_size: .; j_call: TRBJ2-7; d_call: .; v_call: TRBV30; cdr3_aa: CAWRQDLFSYEQYF; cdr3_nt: TGTGCCTGGAGACAGGATCTCTTCTCCTACGAGCAGTACTTC
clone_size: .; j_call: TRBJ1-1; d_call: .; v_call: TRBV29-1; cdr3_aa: CSVEGRMNTEAFF; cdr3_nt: TGCAGCGTTGAAGGCAGAATGAACACTGAAGCTTTCTTT
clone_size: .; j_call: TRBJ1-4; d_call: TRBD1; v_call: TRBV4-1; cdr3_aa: CASSPEGGVETEKLFF; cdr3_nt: TGCGCCAGCAGTCCGGAAGGGGGCGTAGAAACCGAAAAACTGTTTTTT
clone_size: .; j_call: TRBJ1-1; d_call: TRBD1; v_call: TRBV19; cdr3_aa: CASSPWEDRSGGGAEAFF; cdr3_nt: TGTGCCAGTAGTCCATGGGAGGACAGGTCAGGCGGAGGCGCTGAAGCTTTCTTT
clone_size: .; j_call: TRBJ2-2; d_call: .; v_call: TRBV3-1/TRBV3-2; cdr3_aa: CASKTGPNTGELFF; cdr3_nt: TGTGCCAGCAAAACAGGACCGAACACCGGGGAGCTGTTTTTT
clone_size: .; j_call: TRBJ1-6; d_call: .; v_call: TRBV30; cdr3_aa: CAWMAGFDSPLHF; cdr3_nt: TGTGCCTGGATGGCGGGATTCGATTCACCCCTCCACTTT
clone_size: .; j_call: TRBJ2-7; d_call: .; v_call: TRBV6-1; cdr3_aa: CASSPPGVGQYF; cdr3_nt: TGTGCCAGCAGTCCCCCAGGTGTTGGGCAGTACTTC
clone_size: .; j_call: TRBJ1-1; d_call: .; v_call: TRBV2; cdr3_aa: CASREGFGTEAFF; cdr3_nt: TGTGCCAGCCGGGAAGGGTTCGGCACTGAAGCTTTCTTT
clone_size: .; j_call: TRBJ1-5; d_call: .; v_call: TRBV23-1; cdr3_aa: CASRPTVNQPQHF; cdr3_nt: TGCGCCAGCAGACCTACAGTCAATCAGCCCCAGCATTTT
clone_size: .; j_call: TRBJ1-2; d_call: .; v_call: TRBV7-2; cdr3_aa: CASSLDAGYPGGYTF; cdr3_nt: TGTGCCAGCAGCTTAGATGCGGGGTATCCGGGTGGCTACACCTTC
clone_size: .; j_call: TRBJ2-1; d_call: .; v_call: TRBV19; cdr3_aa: CASSSRYNEQFF; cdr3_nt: TGTGCCAGTAGTTCCAGGTACAATGAGCAGTTCTTC
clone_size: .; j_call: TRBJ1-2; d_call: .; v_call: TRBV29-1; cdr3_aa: CSVDEGHSGGYTF; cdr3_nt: TGCAGCGTAGACGAAGGACATAGCGGTGGCTACACCTTC
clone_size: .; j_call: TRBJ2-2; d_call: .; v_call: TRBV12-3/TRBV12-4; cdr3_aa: CASQAGELFF; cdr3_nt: TGTGCCAGCCAGGCCGGGGAGCTGTTTTTT
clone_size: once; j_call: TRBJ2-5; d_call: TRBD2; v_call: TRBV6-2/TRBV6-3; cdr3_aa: CASSYPGLAGWKTQYF; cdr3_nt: TGTGCCAGCAGTTACCCGGGACTAGCGGGGTGGAAGACCCAGTACTTC
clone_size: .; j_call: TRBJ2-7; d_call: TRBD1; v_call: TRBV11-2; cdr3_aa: CASNRYRGHGYEQYF; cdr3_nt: TGTGCCAGCAACCGATACAGGGGGCACGGATACGAGCAGTACTTC
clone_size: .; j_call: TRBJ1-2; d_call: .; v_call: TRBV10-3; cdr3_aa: CAISQGGDYGYTF; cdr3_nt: TGTGCCATCAGCCAAGGAGGGGACTATGGCTACACCTTC
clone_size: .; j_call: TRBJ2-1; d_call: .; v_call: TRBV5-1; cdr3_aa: CASSLTTNEQFF; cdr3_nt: TGCGCCAGCAGCTTGACTACGAATGAGCAGTTCTTC
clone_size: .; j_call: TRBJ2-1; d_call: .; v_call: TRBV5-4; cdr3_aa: CASSLVQGQEQFF; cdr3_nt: TGTGCCAGCAGCTTGGTACAGGGACAAGAGCAGTTCTTC
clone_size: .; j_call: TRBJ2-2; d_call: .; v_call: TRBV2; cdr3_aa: CASRVRDTGELFF; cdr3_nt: TGTGCCAGCAGGGTGCGGGACACCGGGGAGCTGTTTTTT